This T cell receptor beta chain was observed in a study of CD8+ T cells in alopecia areata. In its sample, this clone was seen once. Extracted from the samples, RNA was reverse transcribed into cDNA to serve as the sequencing template. The protocol was immunoSEQ multiplex PCR, while the TCRdb copy is restricted to in-frame clones and leaves out a portion. Of 90,000 to 150,000 clones in the sample, about 60% were seen once. Sequenced: CD4+ T cells sorted from blood. This TCR was sampled from a human donor in good health.

The CDR3 sequence is CASRYYGYTF. The CDR3 DNA reads as TGTGCCAGCAGATACTATGGCTACACCTTC. This chain joins TRBV28 and TRBJ1-2, with D unclear. V was shortened by 6 bases and J by 3 bases, with 2 bases between the two germline ends. The germline V gene has CDR1 MDHEN and CDR2 SYDVKM. CDR3 length equals 10 residues.